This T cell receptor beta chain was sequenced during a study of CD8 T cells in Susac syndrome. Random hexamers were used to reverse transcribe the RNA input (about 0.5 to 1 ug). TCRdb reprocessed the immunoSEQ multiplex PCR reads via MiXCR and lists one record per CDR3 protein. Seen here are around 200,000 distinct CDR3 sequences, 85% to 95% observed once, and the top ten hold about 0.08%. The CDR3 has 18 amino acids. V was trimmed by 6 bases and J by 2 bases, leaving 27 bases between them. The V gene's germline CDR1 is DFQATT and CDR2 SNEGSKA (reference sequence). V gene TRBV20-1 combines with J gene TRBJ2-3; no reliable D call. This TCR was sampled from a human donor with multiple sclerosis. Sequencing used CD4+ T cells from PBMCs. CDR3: CSATTPSSLLTSTDTQYF. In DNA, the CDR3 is TGCAGTGCAACGACACCCTCTTCCTTACTCACGTCCACAGATACGCAGTATTTT.